This TCR beta chain is drawn from a study of T cells after yellow fever vaccination. In the study overall: Low-cell-number fractions underwent preparation using SMART-Seq v4 Ultra Low Input. Study-wide points: After the booster, 96% of CD4 and around nine tenths of CD8 primary-response clones were re-detected. Weaker, the secondary response had a peak occurring faster, on day 5 versus 15.

A single record per CDR3 protein comes from TCRdb applying MiXCR to the 5' RACE reads. The sample consists of around 320,000 distinct CDR3 sequences, 9.5% to 12% of them appearing once. This clonotype was counted ten times or more. Its antigen remains unidentified. The V and J ends lost 1 base and 0 bases respectively, with 3 bases between them. CDR1 is KGHDR, CDR2 SFDVKD, per germline. The CDR3 sequence is 15 residues long. The rearrangement links TRBV24-1 to TRBJ2-6; D gene unclear. This specimen was CD4+ T cells sorted from PBMCs, taken 45 days after the yellow fever booster vaccination. The clonotype was recovered from a man between 18 and 29 years old who received the YFV17D yellow fever vaccine. CDR3 in DNA: TGTGCCACCAGTGATTTCAGCTCTGGGGCCAACGTCCTGACTTTC. Protein: CATSDFSSGANVLTF.